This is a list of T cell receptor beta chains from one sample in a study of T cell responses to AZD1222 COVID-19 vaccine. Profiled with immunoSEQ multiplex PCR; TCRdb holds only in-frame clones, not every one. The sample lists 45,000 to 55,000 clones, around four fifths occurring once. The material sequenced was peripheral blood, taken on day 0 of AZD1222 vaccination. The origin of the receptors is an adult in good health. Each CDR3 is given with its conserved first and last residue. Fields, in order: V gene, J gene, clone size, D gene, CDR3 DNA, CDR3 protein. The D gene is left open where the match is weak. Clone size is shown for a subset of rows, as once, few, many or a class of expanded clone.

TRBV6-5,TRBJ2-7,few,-,TGTGCCAGCAGTTACGGACACTCCAGCTACGAGCAGTACTTC,CASSYGHSSYEQYF
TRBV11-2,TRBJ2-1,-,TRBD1,TGTGCCAGCAGCTTGGTGGGCAGGGGGCATTGGGGGCAGTTCTTC,CASSLVGRGHWGQFF
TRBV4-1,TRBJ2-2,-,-,TGCGCCAGCAGCCAAGTCTCAGGATGGAACACCGGGGAGCTGTTTTTT,CASSQVSGWNTGELFF
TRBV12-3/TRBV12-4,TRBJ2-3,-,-,TGTGCCAGCAGTTTCACCCCCGGAGATACGCAGTATTTT,CASSFTPGDTQYF
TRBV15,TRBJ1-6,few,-,TGTGCCACCAGCAATAAGAGAACAGGTCGCAATTCACCCCTCCACTTT,CATSNKRTGRNSPLHF
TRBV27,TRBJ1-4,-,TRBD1,TGTGCCAGCAGAAGACAGGGACAGAGTGAAAAACTGTTTTTT,CASRRQGQSEKLFF
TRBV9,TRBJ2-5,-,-,TGTGCCAGCAGCGGTGGGATAAGAGAGACCCAGTACTTC,CASSGGIRETQYF
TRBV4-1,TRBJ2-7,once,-,TGCGCCAGCAGCCAAAGCCCGACAGGGAGGTACGAGCAGTACTTC,CASSQSPTGRYEQYF
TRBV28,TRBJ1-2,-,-,TGTGCCAGCAGTTTTATCGTTTCGGGGGTGGGGGACTATGGCTACACCTTC,CASSFIVSGVGDYGYTF
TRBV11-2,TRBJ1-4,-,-,TGTGCCAGCAGCTTAGTGGCAGGAGCCTCTGCAACTAATGAAAAACTGTTTTTT,CASSLVAGASATNEKLFF
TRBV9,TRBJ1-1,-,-,TGTGCCAGCAGCGTAGAAGTTGGCACTGAAGCTTTCTTT,CASSVEVGTEAFF
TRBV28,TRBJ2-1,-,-,TGTGCCAGCAGGACGGGAGTCGGTGAGCAGTTCTTC,CASRTGVGEQFF
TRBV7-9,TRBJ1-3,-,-,TGTGCCAGCAGCTTTCCAGGGGTCTCGTCTGGAAACACCATATATTTT,CASSFPGVSSGNTIYF
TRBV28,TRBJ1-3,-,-,TGTGCCAGCAGTAAGGCCGGCTCTGGAAACACCATATATTTT,CASSKAGSGNTIYF
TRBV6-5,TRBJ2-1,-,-,TGTGCCAGCAGTTACAAAGGACAGTACAATGAGCAGTTCTTC,CASSYKGQYNEQFF